The subject of this entry is one T cell receptor (beta chain). This clone appeared many times. Its antigen is not yet known. Per-base quality was not reported, and no clone a single base away is much larger than it. The data stem from a study of blood T cell repertoires in COVID-19 (dated by TCRdb to 2018 to 2021). Turning to the overall study: Samples from collaborators originated in the United States, Italy and Spain and spanned both the acute and convalescent phases of COVID-19. The material from the prospective study consisted of cDNA or gDNA derived from T cells, B-cell-depleted T cells, or PBMCs. The dataset comprised deeply sampled blood TCRbeta repertoires from subjects exposed to, actively infected with, or recovered from COVID-19. The repertoires were released in a freely available public database meant as a resource for research on the immune response to SARS-CoV-2. Samples came from the ongoing ImmuneRACE study (first 160 participants) plus 1,254 subjects from 6 global collaborators. Nearly every sample came with metadata listing a de-identified subject ID, COVID-19 status, age in years and sex. HLA class I and class II types, where available, came from metadata supplied by the sample provider rather than from assay-based typing. Paper-wide results and their limitations: How much clinical and demographic metadata was included differed by source and by participant, and the metadata was provided uncurated.

A second Seattle source provided samples from volunteer blood donors who had recovered from COVID-19. Whole blood was collected in K2EDTA tubes by collaborating institutions according to the institutions' own protocols. For TCRbeta analysis, collaborators shipped samples as frozen whole blood, isolated PBMCs, or DNA extracted from either of those sample types. TCRbeta CDR3 regions were amplified from genomic DNA by means of the immunoSEQ Assay, a bias-controlled multiplex PCR. Under the source paper's analysis protocol: Within the assay, amplification of reference gene primers was used to estimate how many nucleated cells each sample contained. To quantify the absolute abundance of each unique TCRbeta CDR3 rearrangement, sequence reads were collapsed and filtered. For each sample, productive Simpson clonality was calculated as the square root of Simpson's diversity index over productive rearrangements. As stored in TCRdb, this immuneACCESS dataset retains in-frame rearrangements with V and J assigned. A fraction of the clones does not appear; measured against another copy, unresolved V genes explain less than half of the discrepancy, and the remainder lacks a known reason. For V, J and clone size, that table is used; D and trimming come from the DNA. In this sample the table shows 280,000 or so clones, 83% of which occur a single time. Roughly 10% of the sample is taken by the ten largest.

According to the germline V gene, CDR1 reads SQVTM and CDR2 reads ANQGSEA. V loses 1 base, J loses 0 bases, and the germline ends lie 10 bases apart. The CDR3 sequence holds 15 residues, the cysteine and phenylalanine included. Just CDR3 DNA is preserved here, 45 bases in frame from base 1. Sequencing was performed on peripheral blood. This receptor was identified in a woman between 45 and 65 years old who had recovered from COVID-19. Recombination linked TRBV29-1 to TRBJ2-1; matching of 5 bases hints at TRBD2 as the D gene. The sequence in DNA is TGCAGCGTTGAAGGGCGGGTTAGCTCCTACAATGAGCAGTTCTTC. Its protein is CSVEGRVSSYNEQFF.